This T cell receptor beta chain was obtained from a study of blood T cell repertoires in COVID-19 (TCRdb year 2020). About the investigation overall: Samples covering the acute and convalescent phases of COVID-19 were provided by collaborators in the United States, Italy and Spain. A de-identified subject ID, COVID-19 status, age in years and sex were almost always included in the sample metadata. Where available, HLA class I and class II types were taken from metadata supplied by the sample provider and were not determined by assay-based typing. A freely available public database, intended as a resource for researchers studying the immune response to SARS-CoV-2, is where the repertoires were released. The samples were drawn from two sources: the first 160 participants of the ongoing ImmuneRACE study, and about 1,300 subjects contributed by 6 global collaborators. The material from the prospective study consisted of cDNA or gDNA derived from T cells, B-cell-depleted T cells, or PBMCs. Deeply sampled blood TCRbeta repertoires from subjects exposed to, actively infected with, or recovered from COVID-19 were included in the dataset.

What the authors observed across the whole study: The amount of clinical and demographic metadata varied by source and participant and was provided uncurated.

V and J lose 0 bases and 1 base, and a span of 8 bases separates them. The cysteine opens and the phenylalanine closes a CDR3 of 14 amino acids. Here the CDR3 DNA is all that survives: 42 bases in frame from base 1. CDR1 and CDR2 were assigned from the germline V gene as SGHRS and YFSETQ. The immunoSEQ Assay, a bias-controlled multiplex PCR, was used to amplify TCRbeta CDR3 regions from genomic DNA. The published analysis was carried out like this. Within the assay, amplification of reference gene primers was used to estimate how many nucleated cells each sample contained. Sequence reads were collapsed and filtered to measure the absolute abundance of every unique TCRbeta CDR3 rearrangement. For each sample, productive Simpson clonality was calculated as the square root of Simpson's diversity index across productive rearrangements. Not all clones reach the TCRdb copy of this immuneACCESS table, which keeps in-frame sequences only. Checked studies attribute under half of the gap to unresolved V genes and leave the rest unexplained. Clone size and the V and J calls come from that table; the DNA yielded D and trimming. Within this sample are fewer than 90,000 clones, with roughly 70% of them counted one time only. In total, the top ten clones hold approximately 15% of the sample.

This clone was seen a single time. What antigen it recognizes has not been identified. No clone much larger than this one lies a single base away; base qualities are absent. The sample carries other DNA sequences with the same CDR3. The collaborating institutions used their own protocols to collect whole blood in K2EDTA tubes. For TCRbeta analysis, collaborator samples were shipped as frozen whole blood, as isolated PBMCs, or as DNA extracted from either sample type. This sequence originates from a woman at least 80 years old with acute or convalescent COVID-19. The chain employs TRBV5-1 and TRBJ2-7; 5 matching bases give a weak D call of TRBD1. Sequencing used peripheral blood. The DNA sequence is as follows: TGCGCCAGCAGCTTGGGGGGCGGATCCTACGAGCAGTACTTC. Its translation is CASSLGGGSYEQYF.